Included here is one TCR beta chain sequence, with context. As a fraction of the sample, this clonotype is medium-sized (0.01 to 0.1%). The target of this receptor is not known. No base qualities exist here, and no much larger clone lies one base off it. The data derive from a study of T cell repertoires in aging, cancer and after chemotherapy (dated by TCRdb to the late 2010s). About the investigation overall: The donors fell into six age groups ranging from 30 or younger to 70 or older, and each group had at least three individuals. In the hematological group, the paired samples taken before and after chemotherapy came from chronic lymphocytic leukemia patients given fludarabine- or bendamustine-based regimens. The complete dataset included about 9.1 million TCR reads. The study profiled peripheral blood TCR beta repertoires from healthy donors and cancer patients to examine immunoaging and T cell reconstitution after chemotherapy. Alongside 95 healthy donors serving as a reference group, the cohort included roughly 220 cancer patients, of whom around 91 had hematological cancers and some 130 had solid cancers. Findings and caveats that apply to the study as a whole: Compared with age-matched healthy donors, untreated patients with either hematological or solid cancers had significantly lower TCR diversity in the blood along with higher clonality. It was noted by the authors that conclusions about immunological memory after chemotherapy cannot be drawn from the repertoire data. Hematological cancer patients had lymphoid organ infiltration, which may itself impair thymic emigration or peripheral T cell expansion. An increase in median generation probability over the chemotherapy interval was observed in both cancer cohorts, suggesting that the repertoire was reconstituted through rebound thymic output. In healthy donors, the drop in TCR diversity with age came mainly from a loss of richness, whereas in cancer patients a loss of evenness also played a part.

The CDR3 spans 13 residues, from the cysteine through the phenylalanine. Only the CDR3 part of the read is kept: 39 bases, read in frame from the first base. CDR1 and CDR2 are read off the germline V gene (reference sequence) as GTSNPN and SVGIG. V and J lose 3 bases and 10 bases, and a span of 13 bases separates them. Multiplex touch-down PCR with a mixed TRB-A/B primer pool was used to amplify rearranged TRB sequences covering the V, D and J segments. Illumina adapters and sample indices were attached to the amplicons through two consecutive PCR reactions run with Phusion HS II polymerase. Amplicons were gel-purified with the NucleoSpin Gel and PCR Clean-up kit, then checked with Qubit and an Agilent 2100 Bioanalyzer. Sequencing of libraries was carried out on an Illumina MiSeq in 600-cycle, single-indexed, paired-end runs. Regarding the original processing steps: TRB sequences were processed with MiXCR versions 2.12 and 3.0.5. A clone was defined as each unique CDR3 nucleotide sequence, and only productive sequences supported by at least two reads were kept. The repertoire metrics were Shannon diversity, evenness, clonality (calculated as one minus evenness), and diversity profiles parameterized by alpha from 0 to 5. The IGoR algorithm was used to compute generation probabilities of clones in paired pre- and post-chemotherapy samples. The public reads were reanalyzed by TCRdb: fastp trimming at Q25, MiXCR alignment, in-frame beta chains only. Duplicate CDR3 protein sequences are folded into a single record with the most common DNA and genes. The V and J calls were determined by TCRdb, not by the authors. Across this sample there are around 4,600 distinct CDR3 sequences, with around 20% seen only once. 15% of the sample lies in the top ten.

TCR beta rearrangements were amplified from genomic DNA extracted from peripheral blood rather than from sorted cells or RNA. This TCR derives from a human donor with a blood cancer. Material: blood. Recombination joined TRBV30 with TRBJ1-6; TRBD1 is possibly the D segment (6 matching bases). The CDR3 has the sequence CAWRDRGGSPLHF. The nucleotides read TGTGCCTGGAGAGATAGGGGGGGCTCACCCCTCCACTTT.